The next 2 T cell receptor beta chains were all read from a single sample in a study of T cell responses to AZD1222 COVID-19 vaccine. The data were produced by immunoSEQ multiplex PCR, yet TCRdb's version contains in-frame clones alone and is incomplete. The sample records approximately 180,000 clones, roughly nine tenths being singletons. The source material was peripheral blood, sampled on day 0 of AZD1222 vaccination. The source is an adult in good health.

This chain connects TRBV2 to TRBJ1-1; no clear D. The CDR3 runs 13 residues. Germline-derived CDR1 and CDR2 are SNHLY and FYNNEI. V lost 6 bases to trimming and J lost 3 bases, with 11 bases between them. CDR3 amino acids: CASRILRDTEAFF. CDR3 nucleotide sequence: TGTGCCAGCAGGATCTTAAGGGACACTGAAGCTTTCTTT.

V and J are TRBV29-1 and TRBJ1-2, with D possibly being TRBD1 (5 bases). V lost 4 bases and J 0 bases, leaving 9 bases between the germline ends. The CDR3 loop spans 13 amino acids. Germline assignment: CDR1 SQVTM and CDR2 ANQGSEA. The CDR3: CSVGGAPNYGYTF. The CDR3, as DNA: TGCAGCGTTGGCGGGGCTCCTAACTATGGCTACACCTTC.